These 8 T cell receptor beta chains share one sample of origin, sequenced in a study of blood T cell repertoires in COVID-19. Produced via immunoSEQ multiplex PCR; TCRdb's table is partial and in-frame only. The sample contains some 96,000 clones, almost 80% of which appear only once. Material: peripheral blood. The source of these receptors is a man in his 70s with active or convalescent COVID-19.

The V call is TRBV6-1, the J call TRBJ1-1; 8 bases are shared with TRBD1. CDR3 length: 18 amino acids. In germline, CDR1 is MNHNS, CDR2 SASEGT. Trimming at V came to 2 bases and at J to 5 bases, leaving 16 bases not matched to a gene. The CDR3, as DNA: TGTGCCAGCAGTGAAAGACAGCTCCGGACAGGGAAAGGTACTGAAGCTTTCTTT. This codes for CASSERQLRTGKGTEAFF.

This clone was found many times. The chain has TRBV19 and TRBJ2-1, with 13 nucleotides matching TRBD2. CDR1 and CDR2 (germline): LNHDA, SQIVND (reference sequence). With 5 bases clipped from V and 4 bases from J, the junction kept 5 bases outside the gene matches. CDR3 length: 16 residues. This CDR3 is CASSLGLAGPYNEQFF. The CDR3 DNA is TGTGCCAGTAGTTTGGGACTAGCGGGACCATACAATGAGCAGTTCTTC.

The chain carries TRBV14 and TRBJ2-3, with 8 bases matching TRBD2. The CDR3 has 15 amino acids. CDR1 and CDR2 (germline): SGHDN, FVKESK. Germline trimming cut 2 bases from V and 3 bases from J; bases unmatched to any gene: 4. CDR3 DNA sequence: TGTGCCAGCAGCCAAAGGAGCGGGAGTACAGATACGCAGTATTTT. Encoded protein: CASSQRSGSTDTQYF.

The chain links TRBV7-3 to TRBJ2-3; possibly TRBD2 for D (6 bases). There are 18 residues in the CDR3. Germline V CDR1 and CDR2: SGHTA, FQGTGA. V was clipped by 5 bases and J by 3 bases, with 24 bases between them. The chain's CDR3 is CASSLSSTSRLRTDTQYF. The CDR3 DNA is TGTGCCAGCAGCCTCTCGTCGACTAGTCGGTTGAGAACAGATACGCAGTATTTT.

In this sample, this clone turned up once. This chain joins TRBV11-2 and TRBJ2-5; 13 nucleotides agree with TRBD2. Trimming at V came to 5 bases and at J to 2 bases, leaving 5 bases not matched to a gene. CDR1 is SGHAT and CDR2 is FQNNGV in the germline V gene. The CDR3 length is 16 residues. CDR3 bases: TGTGCCAGCAGCCCCGAGGGACTAGCGGGGCAAGAGACCCAGTACTTC. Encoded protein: CASSPEGLAGQETQYF.

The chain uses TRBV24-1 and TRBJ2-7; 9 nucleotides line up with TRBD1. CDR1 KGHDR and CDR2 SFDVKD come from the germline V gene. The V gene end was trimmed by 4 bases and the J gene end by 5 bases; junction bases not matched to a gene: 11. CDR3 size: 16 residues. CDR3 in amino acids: CATSDQDRQGGDEQYF. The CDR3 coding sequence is TGTGCCACCAGTGACCAAGACCGACAGGGGGGGGACGAGCAGTACTTC.

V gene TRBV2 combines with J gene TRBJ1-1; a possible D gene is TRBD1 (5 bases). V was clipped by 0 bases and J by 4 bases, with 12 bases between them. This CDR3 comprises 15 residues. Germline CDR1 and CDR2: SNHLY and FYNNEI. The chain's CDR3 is CASSEAGPQGTEAFF. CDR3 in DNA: TGTGCCAGCAGTGAAGCGGGGCCTCAGGGCACTGAAGCTTTCTTT.

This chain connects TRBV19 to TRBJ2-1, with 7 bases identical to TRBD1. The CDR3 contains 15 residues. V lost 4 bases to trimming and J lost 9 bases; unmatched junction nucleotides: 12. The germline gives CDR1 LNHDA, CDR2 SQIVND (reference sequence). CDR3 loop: CASSTLGVGGTEQFF. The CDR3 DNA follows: TGTGCCAGTAGTACCCTTGGGGTAGGGGGCACTGAGCAGTTCTTC. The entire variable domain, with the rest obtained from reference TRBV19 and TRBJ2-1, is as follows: DGGITQSPKYLFRKEGQNVTLSCEQNLNHDAMYWYRQDPGQGLRLIYYSQIVNDFQKGDIAEGYSVSREKKESFPLTVTSAQKNPTAFYLCASSTLGVGGTEQFFGPGTRLTVL.